This T cell receptor beta chain was sequenced during a study of cytomegalovirus exposure and HLA in healthy donors. With respect to this clone: What it binds is not known.

The study, taken as a whole, reports: Only CMV serostatus was available as immune exposure information. Later analysis reportedly placed an Asian-associated ancestry cluster below the roughly 690-donor mean in N-insertions. A link between a missense DCLRE1C variant and TCR beta V- and J-gene trimming emerged from a later analysis. Most TCR sequences showed up rarely, but some public TCRs showed up in many donors.

PCR employed 60 Vbeta and 13 Jbeta primers. Generated by immunoSEQ multiplex PCR, the TCRdb table keeps only in-frame clones and is missing some. The table lists 200,000 or so clones, 84% of them singletons. The sequence was collected from a boy under 18 in good health and CMV-seronegative. Input material: PBMCs.

This chain's CDR3 is CASSFRDKSNYGYTF. In nucleotides, the CDR3 is TGCGCCAGCAGCTTCAGGGACAAGTCTAACTATGGCTACACCTTC. The genes are TRBV5-1 and TRBJ1-2; D might be TRBD1 (6 bases). Germline V gene data show CDR1 as SGHRS and CDR2 as YFSETQ. The CDR3 totals 15 residues. Trimming took 2 bases from V and 0 from J, leaving 11 bases between them.